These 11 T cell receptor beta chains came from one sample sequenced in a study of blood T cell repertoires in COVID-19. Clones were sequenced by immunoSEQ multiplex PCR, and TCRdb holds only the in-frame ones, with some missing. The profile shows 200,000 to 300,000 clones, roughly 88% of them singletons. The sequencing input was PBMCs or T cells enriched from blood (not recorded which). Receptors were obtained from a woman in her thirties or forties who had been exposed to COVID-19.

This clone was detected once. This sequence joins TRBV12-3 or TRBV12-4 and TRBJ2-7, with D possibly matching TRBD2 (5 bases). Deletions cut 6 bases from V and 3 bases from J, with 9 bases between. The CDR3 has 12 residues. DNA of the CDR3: TGTGCCAGCAGGCGGAGGAACTACGAGCAGTACTTC. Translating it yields CASRRRNYEQYF.

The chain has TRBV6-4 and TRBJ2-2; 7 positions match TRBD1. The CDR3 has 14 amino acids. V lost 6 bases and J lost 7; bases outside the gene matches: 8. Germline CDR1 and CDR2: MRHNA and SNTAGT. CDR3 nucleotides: TGTGCCAGCAGAGAAACAGGGGATAACGGGGAGCTGTTTTTT. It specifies CASRETGDNGELFF.

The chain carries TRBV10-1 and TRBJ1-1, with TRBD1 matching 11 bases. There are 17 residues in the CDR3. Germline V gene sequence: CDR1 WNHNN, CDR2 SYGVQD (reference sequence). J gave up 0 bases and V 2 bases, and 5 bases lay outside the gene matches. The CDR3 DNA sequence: TGCGCCAGCAGTGAGGAGGGACAGGGGGAGATGAACACTGAAGCTTTCTTT. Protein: CASSEEGQGEMNTEAFF.

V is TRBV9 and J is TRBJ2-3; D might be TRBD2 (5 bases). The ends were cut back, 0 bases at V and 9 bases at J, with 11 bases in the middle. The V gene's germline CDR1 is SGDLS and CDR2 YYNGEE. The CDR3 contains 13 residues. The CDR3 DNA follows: TGTGCCAGCAGCGTAGCATCCGGGGAGACGCAGTATTTT. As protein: CASSVASGETQYF.

Here the CDR3 DNA reads TGTGCCTGGGGATACAGGGGTATGCAGTTCTTC. Amino acids: CAWGYRGMQFF. The gene calls are TRBV30 and TRBJ2-1, with 7 bases lining up with TRBD1. This CDR3 is 11 amino acids long. The germline CDR1 and CDR2 sequences are GTSNPN and SVGIG (reference sequence). Losses at the gene ends were 5 bases for V and 12 bases for J; bases not matched to a gene: 7. Full variable domain (outside the CDR3, taken from reference TRBV30 and TRBJ2-1): SQTIHQWPATLVQPVGSPLSLECTVEGTSNPNLYWYRQAAGRGLQLLFYSVGIGQISSEVPQNLSASRPQDRQFILSSKKLLLSDSGFYLCAWGYRGMQFFGPGTRLTVL.

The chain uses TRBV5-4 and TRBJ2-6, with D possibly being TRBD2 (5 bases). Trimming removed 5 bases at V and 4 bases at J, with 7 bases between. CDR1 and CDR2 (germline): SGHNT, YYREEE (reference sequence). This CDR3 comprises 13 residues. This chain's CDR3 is CASRSGGANVLTF. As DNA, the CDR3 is TGTGCCAGCAGATCGGGGGGGGCCAACGTCCTGACTTTC.

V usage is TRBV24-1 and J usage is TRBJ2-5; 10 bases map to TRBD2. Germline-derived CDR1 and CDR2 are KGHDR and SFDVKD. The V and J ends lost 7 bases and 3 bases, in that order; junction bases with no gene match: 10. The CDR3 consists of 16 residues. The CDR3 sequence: CATSTGTSVLKETQYF. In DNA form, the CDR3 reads TGTGCCACCAGCACCGGGACTAGCGTGCTAAAAGAGACCCAGTACTTC.

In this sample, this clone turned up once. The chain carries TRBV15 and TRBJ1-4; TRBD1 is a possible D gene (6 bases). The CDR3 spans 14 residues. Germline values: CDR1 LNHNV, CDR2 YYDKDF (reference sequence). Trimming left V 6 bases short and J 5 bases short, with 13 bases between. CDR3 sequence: CATRTTGKNEKLFF. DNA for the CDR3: TGTGCCACCAGAACCACAGGGAAGAATGAAAAACTGTTTTTT.

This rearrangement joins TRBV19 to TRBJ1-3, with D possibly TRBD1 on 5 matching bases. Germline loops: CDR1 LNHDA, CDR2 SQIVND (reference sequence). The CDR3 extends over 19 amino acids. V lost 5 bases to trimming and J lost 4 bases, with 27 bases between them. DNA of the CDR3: TGTGCCAGTAGTCAACGGGTCAGGGTGGCGGAGTCCTTGGGAAACACCATATATTTT. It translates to CASSQRVRVAESLGNTIYF. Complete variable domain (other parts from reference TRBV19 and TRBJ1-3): DGGITQSPKYLFRKEGQNVTLSCEQNLNHDAMYWYRQDPGQGLRLIYYSQIVNDFQKGDIAEGYSVSREKKESFPLTVTSAQKNPTAFYLCASSQRVRVAESLGNTIYFGEGSWLTVV.

CDR3 amino acids: CASSQAGTSGSYEQFF. In DNA form, the CDR3 reads TGTGCCAGCAGCCAAGCCGGGACTAGCGGGAGCTATGAGCAGTTCTTC. V is TRBV4-2 and J is TRBJ2-1; 14 nucleotides agree with TRBD2. Germline trimming cut 1 base from V and 8 bases from J; bases unmatched to any gene: 4. Germline V gene sequence: CDR1 LGHNA, CDR2 YNFKEQ. The CDR3 covers 16 residues.

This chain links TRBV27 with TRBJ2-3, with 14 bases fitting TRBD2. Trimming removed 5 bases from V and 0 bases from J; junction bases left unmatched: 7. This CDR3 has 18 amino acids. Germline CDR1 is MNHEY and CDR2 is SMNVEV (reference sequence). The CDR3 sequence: CASSPLGLAGGSTDTQYF. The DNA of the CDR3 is TGTGCCAGCAGTCCACTAGGACTAGCGGGGGGTAGCACAGATACGCAGTATTTT.